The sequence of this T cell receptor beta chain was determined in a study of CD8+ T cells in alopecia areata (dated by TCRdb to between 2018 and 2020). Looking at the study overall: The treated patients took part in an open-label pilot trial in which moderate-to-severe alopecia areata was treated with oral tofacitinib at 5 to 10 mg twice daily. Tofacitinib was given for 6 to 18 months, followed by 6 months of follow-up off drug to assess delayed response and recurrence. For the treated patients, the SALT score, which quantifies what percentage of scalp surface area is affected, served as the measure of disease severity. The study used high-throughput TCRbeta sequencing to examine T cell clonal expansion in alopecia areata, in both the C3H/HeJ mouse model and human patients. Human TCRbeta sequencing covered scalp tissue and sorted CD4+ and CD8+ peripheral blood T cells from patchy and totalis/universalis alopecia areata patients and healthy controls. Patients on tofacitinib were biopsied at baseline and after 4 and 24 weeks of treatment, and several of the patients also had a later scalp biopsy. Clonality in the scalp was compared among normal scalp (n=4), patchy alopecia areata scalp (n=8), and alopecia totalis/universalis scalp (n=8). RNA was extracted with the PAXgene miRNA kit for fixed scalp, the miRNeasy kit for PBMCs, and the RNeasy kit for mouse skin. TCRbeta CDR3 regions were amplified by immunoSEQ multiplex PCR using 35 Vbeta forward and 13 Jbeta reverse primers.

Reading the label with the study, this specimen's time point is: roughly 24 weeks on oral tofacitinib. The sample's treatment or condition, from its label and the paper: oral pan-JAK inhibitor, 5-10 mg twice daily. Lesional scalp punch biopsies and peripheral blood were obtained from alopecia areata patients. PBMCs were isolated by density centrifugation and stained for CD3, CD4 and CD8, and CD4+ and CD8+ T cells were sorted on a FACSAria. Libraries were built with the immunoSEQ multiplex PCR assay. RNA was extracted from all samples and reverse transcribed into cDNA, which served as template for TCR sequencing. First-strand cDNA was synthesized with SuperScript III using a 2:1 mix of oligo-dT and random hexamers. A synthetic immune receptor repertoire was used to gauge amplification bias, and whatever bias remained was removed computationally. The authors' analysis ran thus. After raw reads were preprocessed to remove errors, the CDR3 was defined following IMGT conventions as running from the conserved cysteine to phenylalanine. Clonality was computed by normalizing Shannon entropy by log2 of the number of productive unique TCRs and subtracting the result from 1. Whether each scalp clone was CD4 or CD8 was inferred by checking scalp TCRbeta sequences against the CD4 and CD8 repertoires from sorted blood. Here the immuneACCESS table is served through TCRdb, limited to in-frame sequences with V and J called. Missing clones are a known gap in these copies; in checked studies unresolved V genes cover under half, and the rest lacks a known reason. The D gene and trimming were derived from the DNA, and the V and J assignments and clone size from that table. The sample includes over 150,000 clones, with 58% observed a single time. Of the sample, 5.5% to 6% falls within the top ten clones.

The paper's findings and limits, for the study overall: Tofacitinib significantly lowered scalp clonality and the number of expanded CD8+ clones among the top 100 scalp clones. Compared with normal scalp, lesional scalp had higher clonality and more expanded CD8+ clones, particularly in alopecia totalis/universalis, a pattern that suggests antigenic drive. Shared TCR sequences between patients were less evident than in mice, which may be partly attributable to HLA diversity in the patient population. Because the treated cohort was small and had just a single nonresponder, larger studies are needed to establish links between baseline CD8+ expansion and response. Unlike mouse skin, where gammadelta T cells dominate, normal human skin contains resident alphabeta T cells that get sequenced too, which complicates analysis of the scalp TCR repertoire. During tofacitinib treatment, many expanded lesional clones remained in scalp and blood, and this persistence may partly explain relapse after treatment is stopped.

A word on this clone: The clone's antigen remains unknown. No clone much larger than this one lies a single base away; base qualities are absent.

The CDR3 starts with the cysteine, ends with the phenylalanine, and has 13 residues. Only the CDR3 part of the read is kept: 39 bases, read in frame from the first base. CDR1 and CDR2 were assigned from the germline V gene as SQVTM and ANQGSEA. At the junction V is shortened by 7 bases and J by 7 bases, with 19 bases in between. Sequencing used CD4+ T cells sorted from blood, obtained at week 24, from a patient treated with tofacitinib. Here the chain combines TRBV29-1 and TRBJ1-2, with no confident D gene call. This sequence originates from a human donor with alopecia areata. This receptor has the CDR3 CSATMVKATGYTF. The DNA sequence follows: TGCAGCGCTACAATGGTTAAAGCTACTGGCTACACCTTC. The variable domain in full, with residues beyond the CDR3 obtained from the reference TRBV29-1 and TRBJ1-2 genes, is SAVISQKPSRDICQRGTSLTIQCQVDSQVTMMFWYRQQPGQSLTLIATANQGSEATYESGFVIDKFPISRPNLTFSTLTVSNMSPEDSSIYLCSATMVKATGYTFGSGTRLTVV.